These T cell receptor beta chains were read from a single sample in a study of control samples from healthy donors and cancer patients. Generated by immunoSEQ multiplex PCR, the TCRdb table keeps only in-frame clones and is missing some. The sample shows about 77,000 clones, roughly 92% of them seen only once. The sequencing input was blood. These receptors originate from a woman aged 55-69 years in good health. The CDR3 runs from the conserved cysteine through the conserved F or W.

V	length	CDR3
TRBV10-3	15	CAISEGQGFVATQYF
TRBV2	13	CASSERGADGYTF
TRBV5-5	15	CASSPAGYANQPQHF
TRBV3-1/TRBV3-2	13	CASSQDPNQPQHF
TRBV2	15	CASSERASSTDTQYF
TRBV5-1	17	CASSPGTSGLNTGELFF
TRBV5-4	16	CASSYGLDSFTDTQYF
TRBV7-9	14	CASSLVQSNEKLFF
TRBV5-4	14	CASSRGRNNEKLFF
TRBV29-1	12	CSVSRGGETQYF
TRBV7-9	19	CASSLQRASGSLGTGELFF
TRBV28	15	CASSKPGLGSNEQFF
TRBV3-1/TRBV3-2	15	CASSYAASGTYEQYF
TRBV10-1	15	CASSVFSPGHYEQYF
TRBV5-1	14	CASRTDSGNTEAFF
TRBV25-1	11	CASGGVSPLHF
TRBV5-1	14	CASSSGQQNSPLHF
TRBV19	15	CASSMGTASNQPQHF
TRBV4-1	14	CASSQDRGAKTQYF
TRBV28	19	CASSPGGLAGGFSTGELFF
TRBV28	15	CASSWGTGRGYGYTF
TRBV2	12	CASSGQTYGYTF
TRBV5-4	14	CASSLAGGDSPLHF
TRBV7-2	15	CASSSGQGGVGKLFF
TRBV28	14	CASSLSPQVDGYTF
TRBV6-5	12	CASRGQNYGYTF
TRBV25-1	17	CASSASAGGGSNQPQHF
TRBV7-9	17	CASSLAGLAGFTGELFF
TRBV18	17	CASSPFSMGRSGNTIYF
TRBV19	14	CASSIWEVDYGYTF
TRBV28	15	CASRGTGDGANVLTF
TRBV9	16	CASSVGDGGQVAEAFF
TRBV4-2	18	CASSQVGVGQGTNYGYTF
TRBV10-3	14	CAIRRQGGNEKLFF
TRBV28	16	CASSGPTSGNANEQYF
TRBV7-2	14	CASSTGQGNYGYTF
TRBV10-3	16	CAISSSGSGNTGELFF
TRBV2	14	CASRGQGSTEKLFF
TRBV19	15	CASSTYGALNTEAFF
TRBV6-5	15	CASRTRRGAGNTIYF
TRBV19	13	CASSMRGGETQYF
TRBV6-5	13	CATLGTSERKQFF
TRBV28	16	CASSLPSWSRENIQYF
TRBV5-1	17	CASSLGLAGVSTDTQYF
TRBV5-4	17	CASSFQDRSDSNQPQHF
TRBV5-1	14	CASSLTGARTEAFF
TRBV30	15	CAWSQGHRNNYGYTF
TRBV19	15	CASSISGVGNQPQHF